This T cell receptor beta chain is drawn from a study of cytomegalovirus exposure and HLA in healthy donors. The primer mix had 60 Vbeta and 13 Jbeta primers. Produced via immunoSEQ multiplex PCR; TCRdb's table is partial and in-frame only. The sample lists under 200,000 clones; around four fifths were seen once. Whole-study results and caveats: TCR beta V segments were, for the most part, productive about 90% or about 30% of the time in an earlier analysis. It was reportedly the case that the classifier diagnosed cytomegalovirus status with high specificity and sensitivity. Available immune exposure information covered CMV serostatus only. The study reported that TCR beta sequences accurately predicted HLA-A and HLA-B alleles in most subjects.

Concerning this clone itself: Its cognate antigen is unknown.

The CDR3 sequence is 17 residues long. Germline lookup yields CDR1 SGHAT and CDR2 FQDESV (reference sequence). V was trimmed by 3 bases and J by 2 bases, leaving 18 bases between them. Sequencing input: PBMCs. The chain links TRBV11-1 to TRBJ2-3; a possible D gene is TRBD1 (6 bases). This TCR derives from a woman aged 25 to 39 in good health and CMV-seronegative. The CDR3 loop reads CASSFRPDRSYTDTQYF. Here the CDR3 DNA reads TGTGCCAGCAGCTTTCGACCCGACAGGAGCTACACAGATACGCAGTATTTT.